This TCR beta chain was captured in a study of OX40 agonist ivuxolimab in advanced cancers. Note on this clone: No antigen is known for it.

Libraries were prepared by immunoSEQ multiplex PCR; TCRdb keeps only in-frame clonotypes and omits some of them. Found here are tens of thousands of clones, roughly 86% of them singletons; the top ten hold 10% to 15%. The germline V gene has CDR1 SGHRS and CDR2 YFSETQ. This CDR3 comprises 16 residues. Trimming removed 4 bases from V and 1 base from J, with 15 bases in between. People who had autoimmune disease history or systemic immunosuppression were excluded. Broader study findings: The mean number of expanded clones was higher in CD8+ T cells than in CD4+. Researchers did not determine the expanded peripheral T cells' antigen specificity.

This TCR was sampled from an adult with an advanced solid tumor such as melanoma, head and neck, liver or kidney cancer. This chain joins TRBV5-1 and TRBJ2-1; D might be TRBD1 or TRBD2, each matching 5 bases. Sample: CD4+ or CD8+ T cells sorted from blood, taken in a trial of the OX40 agonist ivuxolimab. The CDR3 bases are TGCGCCAGCAGCAACCCGTGGGGGATTTCCTACAATGAGCAGTTCTTC. It specifies CASSNPWGISYNEQFF.